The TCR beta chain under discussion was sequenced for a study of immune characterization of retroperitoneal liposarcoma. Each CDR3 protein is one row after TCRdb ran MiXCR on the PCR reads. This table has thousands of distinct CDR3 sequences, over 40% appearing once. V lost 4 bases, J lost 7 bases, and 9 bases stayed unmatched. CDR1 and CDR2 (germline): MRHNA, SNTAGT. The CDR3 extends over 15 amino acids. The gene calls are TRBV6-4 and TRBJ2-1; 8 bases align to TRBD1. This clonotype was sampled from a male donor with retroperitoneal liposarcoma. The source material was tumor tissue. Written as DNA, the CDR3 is TGTGCCAGCAGTGTGCAGGGGGCATGGCAAAATGAGCAGTTCTTC. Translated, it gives CASSVQGAWQNEQFF.